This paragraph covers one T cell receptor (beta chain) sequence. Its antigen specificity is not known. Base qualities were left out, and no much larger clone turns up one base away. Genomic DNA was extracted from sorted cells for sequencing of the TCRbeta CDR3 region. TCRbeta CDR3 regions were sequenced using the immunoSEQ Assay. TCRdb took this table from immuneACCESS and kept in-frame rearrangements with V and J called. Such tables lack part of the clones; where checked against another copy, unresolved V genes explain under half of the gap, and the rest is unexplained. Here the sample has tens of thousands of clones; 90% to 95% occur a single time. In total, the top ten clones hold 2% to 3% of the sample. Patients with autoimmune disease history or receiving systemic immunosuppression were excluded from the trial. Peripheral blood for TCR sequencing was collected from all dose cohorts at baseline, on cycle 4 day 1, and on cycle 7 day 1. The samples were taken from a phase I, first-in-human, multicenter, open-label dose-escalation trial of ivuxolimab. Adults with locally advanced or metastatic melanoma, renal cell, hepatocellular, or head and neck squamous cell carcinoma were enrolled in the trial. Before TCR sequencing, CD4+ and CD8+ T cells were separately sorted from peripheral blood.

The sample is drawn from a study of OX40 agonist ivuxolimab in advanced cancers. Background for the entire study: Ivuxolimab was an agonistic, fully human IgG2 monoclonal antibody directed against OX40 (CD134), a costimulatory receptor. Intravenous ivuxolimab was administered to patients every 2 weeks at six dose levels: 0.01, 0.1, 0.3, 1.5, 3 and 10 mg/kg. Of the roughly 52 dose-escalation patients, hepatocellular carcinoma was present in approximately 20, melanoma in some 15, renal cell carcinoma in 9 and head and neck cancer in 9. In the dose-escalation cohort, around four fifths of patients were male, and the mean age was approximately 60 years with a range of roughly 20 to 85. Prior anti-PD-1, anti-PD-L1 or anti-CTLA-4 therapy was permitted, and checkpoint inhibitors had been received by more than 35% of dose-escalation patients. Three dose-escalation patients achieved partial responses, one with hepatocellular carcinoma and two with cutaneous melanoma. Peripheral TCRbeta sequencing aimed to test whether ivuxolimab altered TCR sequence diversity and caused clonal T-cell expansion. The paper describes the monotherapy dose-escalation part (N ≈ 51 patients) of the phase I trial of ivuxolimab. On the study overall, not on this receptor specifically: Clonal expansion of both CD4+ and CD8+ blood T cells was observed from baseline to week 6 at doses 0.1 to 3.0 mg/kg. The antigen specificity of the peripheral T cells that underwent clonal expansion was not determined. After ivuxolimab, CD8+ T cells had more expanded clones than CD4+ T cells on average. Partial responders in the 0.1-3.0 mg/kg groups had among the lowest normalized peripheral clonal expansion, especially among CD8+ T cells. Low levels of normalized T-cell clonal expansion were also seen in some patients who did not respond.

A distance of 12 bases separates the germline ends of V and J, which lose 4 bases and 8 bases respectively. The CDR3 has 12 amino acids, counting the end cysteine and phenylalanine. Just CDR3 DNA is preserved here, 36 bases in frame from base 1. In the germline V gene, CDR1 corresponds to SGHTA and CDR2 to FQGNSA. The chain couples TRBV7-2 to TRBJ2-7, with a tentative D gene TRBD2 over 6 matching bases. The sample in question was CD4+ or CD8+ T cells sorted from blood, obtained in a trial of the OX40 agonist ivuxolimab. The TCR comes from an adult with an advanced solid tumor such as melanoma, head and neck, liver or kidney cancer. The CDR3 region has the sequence CASSSEGRKQYF. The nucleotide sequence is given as TGTGCCAGCAGCTCCGAGGGGAGGAAGCAGTACTTC. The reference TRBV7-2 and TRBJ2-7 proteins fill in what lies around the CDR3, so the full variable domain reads GAGVSQSPSNKVTEKGKDVELRCDPISGHTALYWYRQSLGQGLEFLIYFQGNSAPDKSGLPSDRFSAERTGGSVSTLTIQRTQQEDSAVYLCASSSEGRKQYFGPGTRLTVT.